This TCR beta chain is from a study of cytomegalovirus exposure and HLA in healthy donors. To note about this clone: Its antigen is not identified.

Study results and caveats: Most sequenced TCRs were rare (though some public TCRs occurred in many donors). Most TCR beta V segments were productive about 90% or about 30% of the time in an earlier analysis. According to a later analysis, donors in an Asian-associated ancestry cluster reportedly had fewer N-insertions than the roughly 670-donor mean.

Germline CDR1 SGHTA, CDR2 FQGNSA. The CDR3 has 16 amino acids. Trimming cost V 2 bases and J 3 bases, with 15 bases left between them. Use of 60 Vbeta and 13 Jbeta primers characterized the PCR. The assay was immunoSEQ multiplex PCR, and TCRdb's table has in-frame clones only and misses some. Altogether some 61,000 clones are present, 70% to 90% being singletons, with the ten largest covering 6.5%. This clonotype originated in a human donor in good health. The sequenced material came from PBMCs. The chain joins TRBV7-2 to TRBJ2-3; D perhaps matches TRBD2 (7 bases). DNA for the CDR3: TGTGCCAGCAGCTTACAGTGGGGGGGGGCAACAGATACGCAGTATTTT. This translates into CASSLQWGGATDTQYF.